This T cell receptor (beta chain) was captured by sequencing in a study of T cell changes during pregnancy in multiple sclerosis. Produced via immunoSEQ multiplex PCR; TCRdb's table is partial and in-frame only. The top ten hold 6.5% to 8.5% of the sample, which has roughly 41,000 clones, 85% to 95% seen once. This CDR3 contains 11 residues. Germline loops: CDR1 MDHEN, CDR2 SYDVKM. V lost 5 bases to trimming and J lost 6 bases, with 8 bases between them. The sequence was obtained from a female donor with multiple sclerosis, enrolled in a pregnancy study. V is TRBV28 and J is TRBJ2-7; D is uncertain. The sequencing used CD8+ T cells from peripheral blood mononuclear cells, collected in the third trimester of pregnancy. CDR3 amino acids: CASSHSREQYF. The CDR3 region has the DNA TGTGCCAGCAGTCACAGCCGCGAGCAGTACTTC.